This is a list of T cell receptor beta chains from one sample in a study of T-cell memory formation after mild COVID-19. TCRdb reanalysed the 5' RACE reads using MiXCR and keeps one entry per CDR3 protein. Found here are around 300,000 distinct CDR3 sequences, roughly 13% of them singletons; the top ten hold 22%. Sequenced sample: PBMCs or a T cell subset sorted from them (not recorded which). Every receptor here comes from a young man who had mild COVID-19 (a few samples of this study predate the infection). Cell type and time point are not known. The CDR3 runs from the conserved cysteine through the conserved F or W. Fields, in order: CDR3 length, D gene, clone size, J gene, V gene, CDR3 protein, CDR3 DNA. The D gene is left open where the match is weak. Rows give clone size only sometimes, using once, few, many, or a class for an expanded clone.

length: 15
D: NA
size: many
J: TRBJ2-1
V: TRBV12-3/TRBV12-4
CDR3: CASSLIAGSYNEQFF
DNA: TGTGCCAGCAGTTTGATCGCGGGCTCCTACAATGAGCAGTTCTTC

length: 14
D: TRBD1
size: NA
J: TRBJ1-2
V: TRBV20-1
CDR3: CSAVPRDRGYGYTF
DNA: TGCAGTGCCGTGCCCCGGGACAGGGGCTATGGCTACACCTTC

length: 14
D: NA
size: few
J: TRBJ1-5
V: TRBV18
CDR3: CASSPFWGNQPQHF
DNA: TGTGCCAGCTCACCATTCTGGGGAAATCAGCCCCAGCATTTT

length: 14
D: NA
size: NA
J: TRBJ1-2
V: TRBV20-1
CDR3: CSAREPGRNYGYTF
DNA: TGCAGTGCTAGAGAGCCAGGGCGGAACTATGGCTACACCTTC

length: 14
D: NA
size: few
J: TRBJ2-2
V: TRBV12-3/TRBV12-4
CDR3: CASSLAGKSGELFF
DNA: TGTGCCAGCAGTTTGGCAGGGAAGTCCGGGGAGCTGTTTTTT

length: 16
D: TRBD2
size: few
J: TRBJ2-3
V: TRBV24-1
CDR3: CATSDSGGGDGVTQYF
DNA: TGTGCCACCAGTGATTCCGGCGGGGGGGACGGAGTTACGCAGTATTTT

length: 17
D: NA
size: NA
J: TRBJ1-4
V: TRBV15
CDR3: CATSSPKGAGQNEKLFF
DNA: TGTGCCACCAGCAGCCCCAAAGGAGCGGGACAAAACGAAAAACTGTTTTTT

length: 13
D: NA
size: NA
J: TRBJ1-2
V: TRBV6-2/TRBV6-3
CDR3: CASRPDSSRGYTF
DNA: TGTGCCAGCAGACCCGACAGTTCTCGGGGCTACACCTTC

length: 15
D: NA
size: few
J: TRBJ2-1
V: TRBV5-1
CDR3: CASRALGRGRNEQFF
DNA: TGCGCCAGCAGGGCTTTGGGCCGGGGGCGAAATGAGCAGTTCTTC

length: 12
D: NA
size: NA
J: TRBJ2-3
V: TRBV10-2
CDR3: CASAPRTDTQYF
DNA: TGCGCCAGCGCACCCCGCACAGATACGCAGTATTTT

length: 15
D: TRBD1
size: NA
J: TRBJ2-5
V: TRBV5-4
CDR3: CASSSDRGFQETQYF
DNA: TGTGCCAGCAGCTCAGACAGGGGATTCCAAGAGACCCAGTACTTC

length: 15
D: TRBD2
size: NA
J: TRBJ2-5
V: TRBV10-1
CDR3: CASSESGTSGETQYF
DNA: TGCGCCAGCAGTGAGTCAGGGACTAGCGGGGAGACCCAGTACTTC

length: 13
D: NA
size: few
J: TRBJ2-1
V: TRBV14
CDR3: CASSQDPETEQFF
DNA: TGTGCCAGCAGCCAAGATCCCGAGACTGAGCAGTTCTTC

length: 17
D: TRBD2
size: few
J: TRBJ2-5
V: TRBV15
CDR3: CATSRLRAGGRQETQYF
DNA: TGTGCCACCAGCAGGCTCCGGGCGGGGGGCCGCCAAGAGACCCAGTACTTC

length: 16
D: NA
size: NA
J: TRBJ2-2
V: TRBV6-2/TRBV6-3
CDR3: CASSFAGGSRTGELFF
DNA: TGTGCCAGCAGTTTTGCAGGGGGGTCGCGAACCGGGGAGCTGTTTTTT

length: 13
D: NA
size: NA
J: TRBJ2-5
V: TRBV7-2
CDR3: CASSLAKEETQYF
DNA: TGTGCCAGCAGCTTAGCCAAGGAAGAGACCCAGTACTTC

length: 14
D: NA
size: NA
J: TRBJ2-1
V: TRBV7-3
CDR3: CASSLSTGGNEQFF
DNA: TGTGCCAGCAGCTTAAGTACCGGAGGGAATGAGCAGTTCTTC

length: 14
D: NA
size: NA
J: TRBJ1-1
V: TRBV6-5
CDR3: CASSYRGAGTEAFF
DNA: TGTGCCAGCAGTTACAGGGGGGCAGGAACTGAAGCTTTCTTT

length: 13
D: NA
size: many
J: TRBJ1-4
V: TRBV20-1
CDR3: CSARITVQEKLFF
DNA: TGCAGTGCTAGAATTACAGTCCAAGAAAAACTGTTTTTT

length: 16
D: TRBD2
size: NA
J: TRBJ2-1
V: TRBV5-1
CDR3: CASSLVGGAMGNEQFF
DNA: TGCGCCAGCAGCTTGGTCGGGGGGGCGATGGGGAATGAGCAGTTCTTC

length: 14
D: NA
size: NA
J: TRBJ2-7
V: TRBV5-1
CDR3: CATSAGTPSYEQYF
DNA: TGCGCCACCTCGGCCGGGACTCCTTCCTACGAGCAGTACTTC

length: 12
D: NA
size: many
J: TRBJ1-1
V: TRBV29-1
CDR3: CSVVWGGTEAFF
DNA: TGCAGCGTTGTGTGGGGGGGTACTGAAGCTTTCTTT

length: 14
D: NA
size: few
J: TRBJ2-2
V: TRBV15
CDR3: CATSRGRGTGELFF
DNA: TGTGCCACCAGCAGAGGTCGGGGCACCGGGGAGCTGTTTTTT

length: 13
D: NA
size: few
J: TRBJ1-3
V: TRBV6-5
CDR3: CASSTQGGDTIYF
DNA: TGTGCCAGCAGTACCCAAGGGGGGGACACCATATATTTT

length: 13
D: NA
size: NA
J: TRBJ1-2
V: TRBV6-6
CDR3: CASSYLGSGGYTF
DNA: TGTGCCAGCAGTTACTTGGGGAGTGGTGGCTACACCTTC

length: 14
D: NA
size: few
J: TRBJ2-1
V: TRBV20-1
CDR3: CSASRRDSYNEQFF
DNA: TGCAGTGCTAGTAGGCGGGACTCCTACAATGAGCAGTTCTTC

length: 12
D: TRBD2
size: few
J: TRBJ2-2
V: TRBV10-3
CDR3: CAIKGRAGELFF
DNA: TGTGCCATCAAGGGGAGGGCCGGGGAGCTGTTTTTT

length: 16
D: TRBD2
size: NA
J: TRBJ2-1
V: TRBV9
CDR3: CASSGSSGNAHNEQFF
DNA: TGTGCCAGCAGCGGATCCAGCGGGAACGCCCACAATGAGCAGTTCTTC